The 18 T cell receptor beta chains reported below all come from one sample, sequenced in a study of response to subunit inactivated influenza vaccine. MiXCR was run by TCRdb on the RT-PCR reads, yielding one entry per CDR3 protein. Here the sample spans around 580,000 distinct CDR3 sequences, 14% being singletons. The starting material was PBMCs from blood, obtained 11 to 12 days after vaccination. Receptors originate from a man aged 45 to 65 who received an inactivated influenza vaccine.

This clonotype appeared a few times. CDR3 DNA sequence: TGTGCCAGCAGCGTAGGAGGGTTTGAGACCCAGTACTTC. Protein sequence: CASSVGGFETQYF. This sequence joins TRBV9 and TRBJ2-5; tentative D call: TRBD2 (5 bases). Trimming took 0 bases from V and 5 from J, leaving 8 bases between them. The CDR3 has 13 amino acids. CDR1 and CDR2 from the germline V gene are SGDLS and YYNGEE. The full variable domain, with the rest looked up from reference TRBV9 and TRBJ2-5, is DSGVTQTPKHLITATGQRVTLRCSPRSGDLSVYWYQQSLDQGLQFLIQYYNGEERAKGNILERFSAQQFPDLHSELNLSSLELGDSALYFCASSVGGFETQYFGPGTRLLVL.

This clonotype was observed a handful of times. The J gene is TRBJ1-2, the V gene TRBV4-2, with 7 positions matching TRBD1. The trim removed 4 bases at V and 1 base at J, leaving 6 bases unmatched. The germline V gene has CDR1 LGHNA and CDR2 YNFKEQ. The CDR3 contains 15 residues. The CDR3 loop reads CASSPERDSNYGYTF. As DNA, the CDR3 is TGTGCCAGCAGCCCCGAACGGGACAGTAACTATGGCTACACCTTC.

This clonotype occurred a few times. The J gene is TRBJ2-3, the V gene TRBV7-3; the D gene is possibly TRBD1 (5 bases). Germline values: CDR1 SGHTA, CDR2 FQGTGA. This CDR3 is built from 16 residues. V dropped 4 bases and J dropped 2 bases, with 16 bases sitting between them. DNA of the CDR3: TGTGCCAGCAGCTCCCAAGGGGCAACTTACACAGATACGCAGTATTTT. It yields the protein CASSSQGATYTDTQYF. Full variable domain (missing parts from reference TRBV7-3 and TRBJ2-3): GAGVSQTPSNKVTEKGKYVELRCDPISGHTALYWYRQSLGQGPEFLIYFQGTGAADDSGLPNDRFFAVRPEGSVSTLKIQRTERGDSAVYLCASSSQGATYTDTQYFGPGTRLTVL.

This chain links TRBV19 with TRBJ1-5; D uncertain. Trimming removed 1 base at V and 0 bases at J, with 16 bases between. The CDR3 totals 18 residues. CDR1 LNHDA and CDR2 SQIVND come from the germline V gene (reference sequence). This CDR3 is CASSIVFSAAYSNQPQHF. The CDR3 bases are TGTGCCAGTAGTATAGTTTTCTCGGCAGCCTATAGCAATCAGCCCCAGCATTTT.

The sample holds many counts of this clonotype. The V gene is TRBV20-1, the J gene TRBJ2-1; no definite D call. Trimming stripped 0 bases from V and 6 bases from J, with 9 bases between. Germline CDR1 and CDR2: DFQATT and SNEGSKA (reference sequence). This CDR3 is built from 13 residues. CDR3 loop: CSARETPTNEQFF. The DNA for the CDR3 is TGCAGTGCTAGAGAGACCCCGACCAATGAGCAGTTCTTC.

The genes are TRBV19 and TRBJ2-7; 9 bases fit TRBD2. V shed 3 bases and J 5 bases; nucleotides not matched to a gene: 8. CDR1 LNHDA and CDR2 SQIVND come from the germline V gene (reference sequence). CDR3 length: 15 amino acids. The CDR3 region has the DNA TGTGCCAGTAGTATCCCCGGTAGCGGGAGTGACGAGCAGTACTTC. It translates to CASSIPGSGSDEQYF.

The table lists this clonotype with many counts. The chain uses TRBV5-1 and TRBJ1-1, with a weak D call TRBD1 (6 bases). Deletions cut 0 bases from V and 8 bases from J, with 14 bases between. CDR3 length equals 14 residues. Germline CDR1 and CDR2: SGHRS and YFSETQ. The CDR3 sequence is CASSLAGRTVEAFF. CDR3 in DNA: TGCGCCAGCAGCTTGGCTGGTAGGACAGTAGAAGCTTTCTTT. Full variable domain (remainder filled in from reference TRBV5-1 and TRBJ1-1): KAGVTQTPRYLIKTRGQQVTLSCSPISGHRSVSWYQQTPGQGLQFLFEYFSETQRNKGNFPGRFSGRQFSNSRSEMNVSTLELGDSALYLCASSLAGRTVEAFFGQGTRLTVV.

This sequence joins TRBV6-5 and TRBJ2-1; D is unresolved. With 5 bases removed from V and 1 base from J, the gap between germline ends came to 9 bases. CDR1 and CDR2 (germline): MNHEY, SVGAGI. The CDR3 consists of 14 residues. CDR3 amino acids: CASSTDPSYNEQFF. In DNA form, the CDR3 reads TGTGCCAGCAGTACCGACCCTTCCTACAATGAGCAGTTCTTC.

This clonotype was counted a few times. The rearrangement uses TRBV7-2 and TRBJ2-1; the D gene could be TRBD1 or TRBD2 (6 bases each). The CDR3 is 15 amino acids. V was cut by 5 bases and J by 8 bases, with 19 bases left in between. The germline CDR1 and CDR2 sequences are SGHTA and FQGNSA. The CDR3 DNA sequence: TGTGCCAGCAGCCCCGACCGGGGGCGTGACTATGAGCAGTTCTTC. Translated, it gives CASSPDRGRDYEQFF.

The chain joins TRBV7-9 to TRBJ2-3, with 11 nucleotides matching TRBD1. This CDR3 is built from 15 residues. V gave up 8 bases and J gave up 8 bases; unmatched junction bases: 12. CDR1 SEHNR and CDR2 FQNEAQ come from the germline V gene (reference sequence). DNA for the CDR3: TGTGCCAGCTCACCGGGACAGGGGGAAGGAGGTACGCAGTATTTT. It specifies CASSPGQGEGGTQYF.

Only a few counts were recorded for this clonotype. This chain links TRBV4-2 with TRBJ2-5, with D possibly being TRBD1 (6 bases). CDR3 length equals 16 residues. V dropped 0 bases and J dropped 2 bases, with 13 bases sitting between them. Germline V gene lookup returns CDR1 LGHNA and CDR2 YNFKEQ. Written as DNA, the CDR3 is TGTGCCAGCAGCCAAGAGGCCGGACAGCAACAAGAGACCCAGTACTTC. Translation gives CASSQEAGQQQETQYF.

The chain joins TRBV7-2 to TRBJ2-1; 8 nucleotides align to TRBD2. CDR1 is SGHTA, CDR2 FQGNSA, per germline. The CDR3 has 16 amino acids. J was trimmed by 5 bases and V by 1 base; bases with no gene match: 7. The CDR3 DNA follows: TGTGCCAGCAGCTTAGGCCGGGGGGGCCGAAACAATGAGCAGTTCTTC. Protein product: CASSLGRGGRNNEQFF.

This clonotype has more than one count but fewer than ten. V and J are TRBV6-5 and TRBJ2-1; D possibly corresponds to TRBD1 (6 bases). The CDR3 loop spans 12 amino acids. The V gene's germline CDR1 is MNHEY and CDR2 SVGAGI. V lost 2 bases to trimming and J lost 10 bases, with 9 bases between them. The chain's CDR3 is CASSYQGSEQFF. The CDR3 DNA sequence: TGTGCCAGCAGTTACCAGGGGTCGGAGCAGTTCTTC.

The sample holds a few counts of this clonotype. The rearrangement joins TRBV5-1 to TRBJ2-2, with TRBD2 matching 14 bases. CDR1 is SGHRS, CDR2 YFSETQ, per germline. This CDR3 has 15 residues. V lost 4 bases to trimming and J lost 6 bases; unmatched junction nucleotides: 2. This CDR3 reads CASSATSGRAGELFF. CDR3 DNA sequence: TGCGCCAGCAGCGCGACTAGCGGGAGGGCCGGGGAGCTGTTTTTT.

This clonotype occurred a few times. This chain joins TRBV5-6 and TRBJ2-1; 7 bases are a match to TRBD1. The CDR3 loop spans 17 amino acids. The germline CDR1 and CDR2 sequences are SGHDT and YYEEEE. Trimming cost V 0 bases and J 3 bases; bases outside gene matches: 9. CDR3 in amino acids: CASSLGETTGYYNEQFF. CDR3 nucleotides: TGTGCCAGCAGCTTGGGGGAGACGACAGGGTACTACAATGAGCAGTTCTTC.

This clonotype appeared a few times. The V call is TRBV30, the J call TRBJ1-4, with TRBD1 matching over 10 bases. CDR3 length: 14 amino acids. J was trimmed by 8 bases and V by 3 bases; bases with no gene match: 6. Germline V gene data show CDR1 as GTSNPN and CDR2 as SVGIG (reference sequence). CDR3 sequence reads: CAWSYDRGREKLFF. The CDR3 nucleotides are TGTGCCTGGAGCTACGACAGGGGGCGCGAAAAACTGTTTTTT.

V is TRBV5-6 and J is TRBJ2-7; 7 bases line up with TRBD2. This CDR3 spans 15 amino acids. CDR1 is SGHDT and CDR2 is YYEEEE in the germline V gene. V was pared by 3 bases and J by 2 bases, with 8 bases of the junction left unmatched. In nucleotides, the CDR3 is TGTGCCAGCAGCTCGCAGACTAGCCGGGCCTACGAGCAGTACTTC. Translated, it gives CASSSQTSRAYEQYF.

This clonotype was seen many times. The V call is TRBV3-1, the J call TRBJ1-1; tentative D call: TRBD1 (5 bases). V lost 4 bases and J lost 4, with 13 bases in between. This CDR3 region has 14 residues. The germline V gene has CDR1 LGHDT and CDR2 YNNKEL (reference sequence). The CDR3 region has the DNA TGTGCCAGCAGCCCGGGGCGCACGGGCACTGAAGCTTTCTTT. Residues: CASSPGRTGTEAFF.